The 15 T cell receptor beta chains below all came from one sample that was sequenced in a study of blood T cell repertoires in COVID-19. Sequencing used immunoSEQ multiplex PCR; TCRdb keeps in-frame clones, though not all of them. The sample shows some 150,000 clones, more than 70% of them seen only once. Sequencing was carried out using peripheral blood. The source is a human donor in a cohort sampled during active COVID-19.

This chain connects TRBV21-1 to TRBJ2-7; the DNA was not used to check the table's D call, TRBD1. TRBV21-1 is noted as a pseudogene. The length of the CDR3 is 13 residues. The CDR3 loop is CATPRDKSYEQYF. In DNA form, the CDR3 reads TGTGCCACCCCCCGGGACAAGAGCTACGAGCAGTACTTC.

The chain's CDR3 is CASSLLAGSSYEQYF. CDR3 nucleotides: TGTGCCAGCAGCTTACTAGCGGGAAGCTCCTACGAGCAGTACTTC. V and J are TRBV7-3 and TRBJ2-7; 9 bases align to TRBD2. Per germline, CDR1 SGHTA and CDR2 FQGTGA. The ends lost 2 bases at V and 0 bases at J; junction bases unmatched: 2. The length of the CDR3 is 15 residues.

The V call is TRBV7-6, the J call TRBJ2-5; 7 bases fit TRBD2. V dropped 4 bases and J dropped 5; count of bases not matched to a gene: 10. The CDR3 is 15 amino acids. CDR1 is SGHVS, CDR2 FNYEAQ, per germline. In DNA form, the CDR3 reads TGTGCCAGCAGCTGGCTGGGGGGGACTCGGGAGACCCAGTACTTC. As protein: CASSWLGGTRETQYF. The variable domain in full, with the rest retrieved from reference TRBV7-6 and TRBJ2-5, is GAGVSQSPRYKVTKRGQDVALRCDPISGHVSLYWYRQALGQGPEFLTYFNYEAQQDKSGLPNDRFSAERPEGSISTLTIQRTEQRDSAMYRCASSWLGGTRETQYFGPGTRLLVL.

This rearrangement joins TRBV5-5 to TRBJ1-1, with 7 positions matching TRBD1. The CDR3 has 16 residues. The ends lost 5 bases at V and 5 bases at J; junction bases unmatched: 15. Germline V gives CDR1 SGHKS, CDR2 YYEKEE (reference sequence). CDR3 bases: TGTGCCAGCAGTACCGGGACAGCCCTCAAGATGACTGAAGCTTTCTTT. It specifies CASSTGTALKMTEAFF.

This rearrangement joins TRBV5-1 to TRBJ2-3, with D perhaps matching TRBD1 (5 bases). In germline, CDR1 is SGHRS, CDR2 YFSETQ. With 3 bases removed from V and 1 base from J, the gap between germline ends came to 9 bases. The CDR3 is 14 amino acids. CDR3 bases: TGCGCCAGCAGCTGGACACGCCGCACAGATACGCAGTATTTT. It yields the protein CASSWTRRTDTQYF.

The J gene is TRBJ1-5, the V gene TRBV7-2, with TRBD1 matching over 9 bases. Germline lookup yields CDR1 SGHTA and CDR2 FQGNSA. The CDR3 spans 15 residues. V lost 4 bases to trimming and J lost 9 bases; unmatched junction nucleotides: 10. The CDR3 protein is CASSSGQGINVPQHF. The CDR3 DNA reads TGTGCCAGCAGCTCGGGACAGGGTATTAATGTGCCCCAGCATTTT. Variable domain in full (rest from reference TRBV7-2 and TRBJ1-5): GAGVSQSPSNKVTEKGKDVELRCDPISGHTALYWYRQSLGQGLEFLIYFQGNSAPDKSGLPSDRFSAERTGGSVSTLTIQRTQQEDSAVYLCASSSGQGINVPQHFGDGTRLSIL.

This clone was detected a few times. The chain uses TRBV19 and TRBJ1-5; 9 positions agree with TRBD1. The CDR3 is made up of 18 amino acids. J was trimmed by 3 bases and V by 3 bases; bases with no gene match: 12. Per the germline V gene, CDR1 is LNHDA and CDR2 is SQIVND (reference sequence). The CDR3 here is CASSILGQGFLDNQPQHF. As DNA, the CDR3 is TGTGCCAGTAGTATCCTGGGACAGGGATTTTTGGACAATCAGCCCCAGCATTTT.

The CDR3 DNA is TGCAGTGAGGTGGGGCTGGAGACCCAGTACTTC. Amino acid sequence: CSEVGLETQYF. The gene calls are TRBV20-1 and TRBJ2-5, with D possibly matching TRBD1 (5 bases). V lost 7 bases to trimming and J lost 5 bases, with 11 bases between them. Germline V gene lookup returns CDR1 DFQATT and CDR2 SNEGSKA (reference sequence). The CDR3 totals 11 residues.

The chain couples TRBV11-2 to TRBJ2-1; 7 nucleotides agree with TRBD2. The ends lost 5 bases at V and 0 bases at J; junction bases unmatched: 16. This CDR3 comprises 19 residues. Germline V gives CDR1 SGHAT, CDR2 FQNNGV. The CDR3 region has the DNA TGTGCCAGCAGCGTCGAAGGGTTCAGCGGGGTAAGCTCCTACAATGAGCAGTTCTTC. This codes for CASSVEGFSGVSSYNEQFF. The complete variable domain, with remaining parts taken from reference TRBV11-2 and TRBJ2-1, reads EAGVAQSPRYKIIEKRQSVAFWCNPISGHATLYWYQQILGQGPKLLIQFQNNGVVDDSQLPKDRFSAERLKGVDSTLKIQPAKLEDSAVYLCASSVEGFSGVSSYNEQFFGPGTRLTVL.

The chain recombines TRBV5-4 with TRBJ2-7; a weak D match, TRBD1 (7 bases). The CDR3 consists of 13 residues. Germline lookup yields CDR1 SGHNT and CDR2 YYREEE (reference sequence). V lost 4 bases and J 2 bases, leaving 10 bases between the germline ends. CDR3 in amino acids: CASSPGGPYEQYF. The DNA for the CDR3 is TGTGCCAGCAGCCCAGGGGGGCCCTACGAGCAGTACTTC.

The rearrangement uses TRBV6-4 and TRBJ2-4, with unresolved D. Germline lookup yields CDR1 MRHNA and CDR2 SNTAGT. The CDR3 totals 16 residues. With 0 bases removed from V and 4 bases from J, the gap between germline ends came to 13 bases. This CDR3 is CASSDSAGTTKNIQYF. CDR3 bases: TGTGCCAGCAGTGACTCGGCAGGAACCACAAAAAACATTCAGTACTTC.

The V and J genes are TRBV7-9 and TRBJ2-5; D unresolved. CDR3 length: 11 amino acids. V was shortened by 5 bases and J by 5 bases, with 6 bases between the two germline ends. CDR1 and CDR2 from the germline V gene are SEHNR and FQNEAQ (reference sequence). The CDR3 DNA follows: TGTGCCAGCAGCCACCGGGAGACCCAGTACTTC. Its protein product is CASSHRETQYF.

The chain couples TRBV6-5 to TRBJ1-2; unclear D gene. This CDR3 has 15 amino acids. Germline V gene data show CDR1 as MNHEY and CDR2 as SVGAGI. V was shortened by 5 bases and J by 8 bases, with 21 bases between the two germline ends. CDR3 region: CASSPSRGSLQGYTF. The CDR3 coding sequence is TGTGCCAGCAGTCCCTCGCGGGGTTCGTTGCAAGGCTACACCTTC.

This chain links TRBV3-1 (or the pseudogene TRBV3-2) with TRBJ1-2; D not certain. This CDR3 spans 15 amino acids. CDR1 is LGHDT, CDR2 YNNKEL, per germline (reference sequence). Trimming removed 1 base at V and 4 bases at J, with 13 bases between. CDR3 in amino acids: CASSQGLQPTYGYTF. The CDR3, as DNA: TGTGCCAGCAGCCAAGGATTACAGCCTACCTATGGCTACACCTTC.

This chain connects TRBV4-1 to TRBJ2-1, with D possibly being TRBD2 (6 bases). Deletions cut 2 bases from V and 3 bases from J, with 14 bases between. Germline CDR1 and CDR2: MGHRA and YSYEKL. This CDR3 comprises 16 residues. The CDR3 coding sequence is TGCGCCAGCAGCCAACCTATGACTAGGGGCTACAATGAGCAGTTCTTC. The encoded protein is CASSQPMTRGYNEQFF.